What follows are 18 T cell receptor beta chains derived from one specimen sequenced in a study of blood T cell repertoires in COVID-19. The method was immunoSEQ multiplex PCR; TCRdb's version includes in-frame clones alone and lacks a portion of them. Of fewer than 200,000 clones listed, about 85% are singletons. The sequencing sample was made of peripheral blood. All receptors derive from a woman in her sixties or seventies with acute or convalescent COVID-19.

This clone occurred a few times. CDR3 DNA: TGTGCCAGCAGCAAAGCTTGCGACAGGGGCTATGGCTACACCTTC. It is translated as CASSKACDRGYGYTF. The chain combines TRBV21-1 with TRBJ1-2; the listed D gene, TRBD1, was not tested against the DNA. TRBV21-1 counts as a pseudogene. CDR3 length equals 15 residues.

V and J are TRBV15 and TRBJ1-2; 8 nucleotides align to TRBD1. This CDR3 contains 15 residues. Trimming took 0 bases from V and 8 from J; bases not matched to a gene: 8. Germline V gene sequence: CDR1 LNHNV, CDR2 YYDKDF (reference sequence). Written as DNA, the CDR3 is TGTGCCACCAGCAGAGATCGATGGGACAGGACCGGCTACACCTTC. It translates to CATSRDRWDRTGYTF.

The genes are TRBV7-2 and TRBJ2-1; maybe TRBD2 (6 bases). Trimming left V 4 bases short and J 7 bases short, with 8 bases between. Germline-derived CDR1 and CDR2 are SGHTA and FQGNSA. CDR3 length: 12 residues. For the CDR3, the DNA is TGTGCCAGCAGCTCCAGCGGGAATGAGCAGTTCTTC. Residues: CASSSSGNEQFF.

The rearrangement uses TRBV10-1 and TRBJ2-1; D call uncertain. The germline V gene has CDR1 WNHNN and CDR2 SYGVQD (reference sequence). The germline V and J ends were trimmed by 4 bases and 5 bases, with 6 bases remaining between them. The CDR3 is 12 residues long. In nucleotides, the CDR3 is TGCGCCAGCAGTGGTTTAAACAATGAGCAGTTCTTC. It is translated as CASSGLNNEQFF.

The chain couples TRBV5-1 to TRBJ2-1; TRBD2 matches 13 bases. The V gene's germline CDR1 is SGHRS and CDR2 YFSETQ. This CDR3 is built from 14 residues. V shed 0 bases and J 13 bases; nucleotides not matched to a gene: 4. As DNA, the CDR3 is TGCGCCAGCAGCTTGGCCACTAGCGGGAGGGGTCAGTTCTTC. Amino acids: CASSLATSGRGQFF.

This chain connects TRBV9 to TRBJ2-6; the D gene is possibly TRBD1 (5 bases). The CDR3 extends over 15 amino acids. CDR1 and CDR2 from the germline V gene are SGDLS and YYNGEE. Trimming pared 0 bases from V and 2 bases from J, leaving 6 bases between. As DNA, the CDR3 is TGTGCCAGCAGCGTAGGACAGACTGGGGCCAACGTCCTGACTTTC. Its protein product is CASSVGQTGANVLTF.

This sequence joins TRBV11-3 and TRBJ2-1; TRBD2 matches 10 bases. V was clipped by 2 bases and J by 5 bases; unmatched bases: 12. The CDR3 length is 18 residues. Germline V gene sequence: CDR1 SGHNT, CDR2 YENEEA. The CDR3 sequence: CASSLRAGGLAENNEQFF. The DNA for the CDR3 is TGTGCCAGCAGCTTAAGAGCTGGCGGACTAGCGGAGAACAATGAGCAGTTCTTC.

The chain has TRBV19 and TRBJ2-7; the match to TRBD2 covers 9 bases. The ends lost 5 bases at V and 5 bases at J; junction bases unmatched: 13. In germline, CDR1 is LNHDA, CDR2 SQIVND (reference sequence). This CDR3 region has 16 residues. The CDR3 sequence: CASSLSSGSRYHEQYF. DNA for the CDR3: TGTGCCAGTAGTTTGAGTAGCGGGAGCCGCTACCACGAGCAGTACTTC.

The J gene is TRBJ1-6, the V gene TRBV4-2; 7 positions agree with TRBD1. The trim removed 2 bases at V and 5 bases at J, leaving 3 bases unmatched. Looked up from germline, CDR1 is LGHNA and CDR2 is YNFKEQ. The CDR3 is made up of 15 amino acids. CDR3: CASSQNGQDNSPLHF. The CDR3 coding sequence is TGTGCCAGCAGCCAAAACGGACAGGATAATTCACCCCTCCACTTT.

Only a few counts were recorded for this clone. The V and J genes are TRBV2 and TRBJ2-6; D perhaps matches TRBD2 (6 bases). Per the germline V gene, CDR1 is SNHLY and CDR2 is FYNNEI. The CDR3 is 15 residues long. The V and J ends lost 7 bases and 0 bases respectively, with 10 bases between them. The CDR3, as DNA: TGTGCCAGCATGGAGGGGTACTCTGGGGCCAACGTCCTGACTTTC. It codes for CASMEGYSGANVLTF.

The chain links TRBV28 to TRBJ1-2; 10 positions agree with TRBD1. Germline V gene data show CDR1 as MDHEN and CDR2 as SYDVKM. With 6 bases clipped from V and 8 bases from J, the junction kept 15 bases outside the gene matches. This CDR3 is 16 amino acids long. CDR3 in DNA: TGTGCCAGCAGGACTCCAGAGAGGGACAGGGGCGTCGGCTACACCTTC. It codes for CASRTPERDRGVGYTF.

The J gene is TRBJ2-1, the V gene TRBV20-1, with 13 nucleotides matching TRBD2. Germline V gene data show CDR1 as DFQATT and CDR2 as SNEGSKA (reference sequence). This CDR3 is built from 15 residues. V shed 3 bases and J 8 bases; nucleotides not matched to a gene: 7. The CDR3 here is CSASYFGLAGDEQFF. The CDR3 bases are TGCAGTGCTAGTTACTTCGGACTAGCGGGAGATGAGCAGTTCTTC.

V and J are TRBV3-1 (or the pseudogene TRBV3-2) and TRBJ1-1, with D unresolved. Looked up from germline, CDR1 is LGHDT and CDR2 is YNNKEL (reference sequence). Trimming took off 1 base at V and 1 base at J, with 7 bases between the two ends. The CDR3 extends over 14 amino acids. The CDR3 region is CASSQAQTNTEAFF. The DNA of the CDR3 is TGTGCCAGCAGCCAAGCACAGACGAACACTGAAGCTTTCTTT.

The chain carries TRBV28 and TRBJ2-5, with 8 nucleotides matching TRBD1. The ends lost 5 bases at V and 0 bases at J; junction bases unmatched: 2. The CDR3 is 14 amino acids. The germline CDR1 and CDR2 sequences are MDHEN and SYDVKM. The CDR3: CASSGTGHQETQYF. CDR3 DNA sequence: TGTGCCAGCAGTGGGACAGGACACCAAGAGACCCAGTACTTC.

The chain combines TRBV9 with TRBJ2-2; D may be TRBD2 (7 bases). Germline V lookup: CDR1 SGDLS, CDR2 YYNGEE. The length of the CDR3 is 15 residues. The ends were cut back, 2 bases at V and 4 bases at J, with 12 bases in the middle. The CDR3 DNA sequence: TGTGCCAGCAGCGTGGGGGGCGGGGGCACCGGGGAGCTGTTTTTT. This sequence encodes CASSVGGGGTGELFF.

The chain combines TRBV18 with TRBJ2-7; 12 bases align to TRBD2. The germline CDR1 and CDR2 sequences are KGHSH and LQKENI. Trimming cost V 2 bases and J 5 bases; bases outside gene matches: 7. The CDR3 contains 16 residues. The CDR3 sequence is CASSPRASGRAHEQYF. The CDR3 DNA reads TGTGCCAGCTCACCAAGAGCTAGCGGGAGGGCTCACGAGCAGTACTTC. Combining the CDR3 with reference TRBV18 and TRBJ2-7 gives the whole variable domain NAGVMQNPRHLVRRRGQEARLRCSPMKGHSHVYWYRQLPEEGLKFMVYLQKENIIDESGMPKERFSAEFPKEGPSILRIQQVVRGDSAAYFCASSPRASGRAHEQYFGPGTRLTVT.

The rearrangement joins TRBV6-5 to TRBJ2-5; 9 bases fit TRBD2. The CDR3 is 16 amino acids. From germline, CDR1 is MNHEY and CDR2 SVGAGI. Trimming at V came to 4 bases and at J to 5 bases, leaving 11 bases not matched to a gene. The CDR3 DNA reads TGTGCCAGCAGTTCCCCTATAGCGGGAGCCAGTGAGACCCAGTACTTC. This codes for CASSSPIAGASETQYF.

CDR3 protein: CASSPGTGRNTEAFF. The DNA for the CDR3 is TGCGCCAGCAGCCCGGGGACAGGGAGGAACACTGAAGCTTTCTTT. This sequence joins TRBV5-1 and TRBJ1-1; 9 positions agree with TRBD1. CDR3 length: 15 amino acids. Trimming took 4 bases from V and 1 from J; bases not matched to a gene: 5. CDR1 is SGHRS, CDR2 YFSETQ, per germline.